Presented here are 12 T cell receptor beta chains from one specimen sequenced in a study of T cells in Graves' hyperthyroidism and ophthalmopathy. From RNA transcripts, TCR beta CDR3 regions were amplified. TCR CDR3 regions were first amplified by RT-PCR with HTBI primers. TCRdb independently ran MiXCR on the multiplex PCR reads; one entry per CDR3 protein. This sample has roughly 350,000 distinct CDR3 sequences, with about 14% found just once. Source material: blood. Receptors originate from a young woman with Graves' ophthalmopathy.

This clonotype was picked up many times. CDR3 bases: TGCAGTGCTAGAAAAGAGACCTACAATGAGCAGTTCTTC. Translation: CSARKETYNEQFF. J is TRBJ2-1 and V is TRBV20-1; D uncertain. V was cut by 2 bases and J by 2 bases, with 7 bases left in between. From germline, CDR1 is DFQATT and CDR2 SNEGSKA (reference sequence). The CDR3 covers 13 residues.

Many counts were recorded for this clonotype. The genes are TRBV29-1 and TRBJ1-2; D is ambiguous. There are 10 residues in the CDR3. Trimming took off 0 bases at V and 7 bases at J, with 3 bases between the two ends. CDR1 is SQVTM, CDR2 ANQGSEA, per germline. CDR3 bases: TGCAGCGTTGAAGATCGTGGCTACACCTTC. Its protein is CSVEDRGYTF.

Ten or more counts support this clonotype. The rearrangement links TRBV3-1 to TRBJ2-5; TRBD1 aligns across 11 bases. The CDR3 spans 16 residues. CDR1 is LGHDT and CDR2 is YNNKEL in the germline V gene (reference sequence). Losses at the gene ends were 1 base for V and 4 bases for J; bases not matched to a gene: 5. The CDR3 sequence: CASSQGTGGFGETQYF. The CDR3 nucleotides read TGTGCCAGCAGCCAAGGGACAGGGGGCTTCGGAGAGACCCAGTACTTC.

This chain links TRBV28 with TRBJ2-3; 16 bases match TRBD2. Germline V CDR1 and CDR2: MDHEN, SYDVKM. The V segment lost 9 bases and the J segment 1 base; nucleotides outside the gene matches: 4. The CDR3 length is 16 residues. CDR3 sequence reads: CASAGLAGGRTDTQYF. The CDR3 nucleotides are TGTGCCAGTGCGGGACTAGCGGGGGGGCGCACAGATACGCAGTATTTT. The whole variable domain, remainder taken from reference TRBV28 and TRBJ2-3, is DVKVTQSSRYLVKRTGEKVFLECVQDMDHENMFWYRQDPGLGLRLIYFSYDVKMKEKGDIPEGYSVSREKKERFSLILESASTNQTSMYLCASAGLAGGRTDTQYFGPGTRLTVL.

The table lists this clonotype with a few counts. The gene calls are TRBV20-1 and TRBJ2-1, with D possibly being TRBD1 or TRBD2 (6 bases each). Germline V gives CDR1 DFQATT, CDR2 SNEGSKA (reference sequence). The CDR3 is 13 residues long. Trimming took off 6 bases at V and 10 bases at J, with 19 bases between the two ends. CDR3 nucleotide sequence: TGCAGTGCCACAAAGTCCGGGGGCTGGGAGCAGTTCTTC. Amino acids: CSATKSGGWEQFF.

At least ten counts were recorded for this clonotype. The chain employs TRBV28 and TRBJ1-2; 8 bases fit TRBD1. Trimming cost V 4 bases and J 8 bases; bases outside gene matches: 6. The germline gives CDR1 MDHEN, CDR2 SYDVKM. The CDR3 has 13 residues. This CDR3 reads CASSYRGIWGYTF. The CDR3 DNA sequence: TGTGCCAGCAGTTACAGGGGGATTTGGGGCTACACCTTC.

Many counts were recorded for this clonotype. V gene TRBV27 combines with J gene TRBJ1-1; 8 bases match TRBD1. CDR3 size: 15 residues. CDR1 MNHEY and CDR2 SMNVEV come from the germline V gene (reference sequence). Trimming removed 6 bases from V and 2 bases from J; junction bases left unmatched: 8. CDR3 region: CASRHRTGINTEAFF. The CDR3 DNA is TGTGCCAGCAGACATAGGACAGGGATCAACACTGAAGCTTTCTTT.

The table lists this clonotype with many counts. CDR3 sequence reads: CASSSRNGGYTF. The DNA of the CDR3 is TGTGCCAGCAGTTCGAGGAACGGTGGCTACACCTTC. The rearrangement links TRBV28 to TRBJ1-2, with D unresolved. The V end lost 4 bases, the J end lost 7 bases, and 10 bases lay between the germline ends. The CDR3 is 12 amino acids. CDR1 and CDR2 from the germline V gene are MDHEN and SYDVKM.

As DNA, the CDR3 is TGTGCCAGCAGTTCCCGACAGATCTACACAGATACGCAGTATTTT. Translation gives CASSSRQIYTDTQYF. The rearrangement joins TRBV28 to TRBJ2-3; D might be TRBD1 (5 bases). The CDR3 has 15 residues. Germline V gene data show CDR1 as MDHEN and CDR2 as SYDVKM. V gave up 4 bases and J gave up 2 bases, with 13 bases separating them.

At least ten counts were recorded for this clonotype. The chain carries TRBV11-2 and TRBJ1-1, with 7 positions matching TRBD1. Trimming took 0 bases from V and 5 from J; bases not matched to a gene: 6. This CDR3 is built from 15 residues. CDR1 and CDR2 (germline): SGHAT, FQNNGV. The CDR3 bases are TGTGCCAGCAGCTTAGAAGGAGGGGGCGCAACTGAAGCTTTCTTT. Protein product: CASSLEGGGATEAFF.

This clonotype was seen at least ten times. The J gene is TRBJ1-2, the V gene TRBV6-4; perhaps TRBD1 as D (5 bases). This CDR3 region has 13 residues. Germline V CDR1 and CDR2: MRHNA, SNTAGT. Trimming removed 2 bases at V and 4 bases at J, with 8 bases between. The CDR3 is CASSDGGIYGYTF. In DNA form, the CDR3 reads TGTGCCAGCAGTGACGGGGGGATCTATGGCTACACCTTC.

This clonotype was picked up many times. This chain connects TRBV18 to TRBJ2-7; D perhaps matches TRBD1 (5 bases). V was clipped by 2 bases and J by 1 base, with 21 bases between them. The CDR3 is made up of 18 amino acids. Germline lookup yields CDR1 KGHSH and CDR2 LQKENI. The DNA of the CDR3 is TGTGCCAGCTCACCAGGAAGATTACAGGTTCCAGATTCCTACGAGCAGTACTTC. It specifies CASSPGRLQVPDSYEQYF.